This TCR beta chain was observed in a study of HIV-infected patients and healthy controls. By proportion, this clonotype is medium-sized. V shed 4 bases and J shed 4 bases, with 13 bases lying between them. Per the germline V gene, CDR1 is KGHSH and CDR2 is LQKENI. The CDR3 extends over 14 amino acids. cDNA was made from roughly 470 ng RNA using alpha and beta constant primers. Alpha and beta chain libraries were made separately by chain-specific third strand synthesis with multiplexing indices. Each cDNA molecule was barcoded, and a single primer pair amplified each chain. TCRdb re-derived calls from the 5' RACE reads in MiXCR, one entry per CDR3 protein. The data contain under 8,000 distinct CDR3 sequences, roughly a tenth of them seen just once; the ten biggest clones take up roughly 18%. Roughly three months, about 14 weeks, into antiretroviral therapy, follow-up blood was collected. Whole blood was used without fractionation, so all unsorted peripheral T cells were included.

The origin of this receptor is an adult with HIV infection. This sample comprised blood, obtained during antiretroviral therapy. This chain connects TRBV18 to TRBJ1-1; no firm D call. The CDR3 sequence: CASSLAGSGTEAFF. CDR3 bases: TGTGCCAGCTCACTGGCGGGATCGGGCACTGAAGCTTTCTTT.